This T cell receptor beta chain was recovered during a study of blood T cell repertoires in COVID-19. Looking at the study overall: The United States, Italy and Spain provided the acute and convalescent COVID-19 samples. Sources were T cells, B-cell-depleted T cells, or PBMCs; the material itself was cDNA or gDNA.

In the source study's methods: For nucleated cells, counts were estimated from reference gene primer amplification. TCRdb keeps only in-frame clones here, not all; method: immunoSEQ multiplex PCR. Clone size and the V and J calls come from that table; the DNA yielded D and trimming. In the table there are 90,000 to 100,000 clones, over 75% of which are singletons. The CDR3 contains 14 residues. From germline, CDR1 is LNHNV and CDR2 YYDKDF (reference sequence). Trimming shortened V by 1 base and J by 9 bases, and 13 bases separated the two germline ends. Input material: peripheral blood. The receptor's source is a man aged 60-69 years with acute or convalescent COVID-19. V is TRBV15 and J is TRBJ1-5, with D possibly TRBD1 on 5 matching bases. In nucleotides, the CDR3 is TGTGCCACCAGCAGAGGGAACGGGAGGGGGCCCCAGCATTTT. Translation gives CATSRGNGRGPQHF.